A selection of T cell receptor beta chains follows, all from one sample in a study of blood T cell repertoires in COVID-19. The method was immunoSEQ multiplex PCR; TCRdb's version includes in-frame clones alone and lacks a portion of them. The data hold about 270,000 clones, with 80% to 90% observed a single time. Material: PBMCs or T cells enriched from blood (not recorded which). These TCRs come from a woman aged 18-29 years who had recovered from COVID-19. Each CDR3 is given with its conserved first and last residue. A D gene is named only where the DNA matches it firmly. Expanded clones are given a class, and other clones once, few, many or no size at all.

clone_size	cdr3_length	v_call	j_call	d_call	cdr3_aa	cdr3_nt
NA	15	TRBV24-1	TRBJ2-2	NA	CATSDSARDTGELFF	TGTGCCACCAGTGATTCCGCGCGGGACACCGGGGAGCTGTTTTTT
NA	13	TRBV5-1	TRBJ2-1	NA	CASSSGEPLEQFF	TGCGCCAGCAGCTCGGGGGAGCCTCTCGAGCAGTTCTTC
NA	17	TRBV5-1	TRBJ2-5	TRBD2	CASSPFGGGSSKETQYF	TGCGCCAGCAGCCCCTTTGGCGGGGGTTCTTCGAAAGAGACCCAGTACTTC
NA	15	TRBV6-1	TRBJ2-5	TRBD2	CASSEFPGGVETQYF	TGTGCCAGCAGTGAATTCCCGGGGGGGGTAGAGACCCAGTACTTC
NA	17	TRBV21-1	TRBJ1-5	NA	CASSKAPLGRTWIAQHF	TGTGCCAGCAGCAAAGCACCCCTGGGGCGGACCTGGATAGCCCAGCATTTT
NA	15	TRBV19	TRBJ2-5	TRBD1	CASSTLGQGTETQYF	TGTGCCAGTAGTACCCTCGGACAGGGGACGGAGACCCAGTACTTC
NA	16	TRBV28	TRBJ1-1	NA	CASIGTRGRSGTEAFF	TGTGCCAGCATCGGGACGCGGGGGCGATCCGGGACTGAAGCTTTCTTT
NA	14	TRBV10-3	TRBJ1-6	NA	CAIGTGTNNSPLHF	TGTGCCATCGGAACCGGGACAAACAATTCACCCCTCCACTTT
NA	14	TRBV6-1	TRBJ1-2	NA	CASSETGQGLGYTF	TGTGCCAGCAGTGAAACTGGTCAGGGTCTTGGCTACACCTTC
NA	15	TRBV5-1	TRBJ2-3	TRBD2	CASSYLAGGTDTQYF	TGCGCCAGCAGCTATTTAGCGGGGGGCACAGATACGCAGTATTTT
NA	15	TRBV7-9	TRBJ1-1	NA	CASSLNPEITFEAFF	TGTGCCAGCAGCTTAAATCCGGAGATCACCTTCGAAGCTTTCTTT
NA	13	TRBV12-3/TRBV12-4	TRBJ1-2	NA	CASSGQKNYGYTF	TGTGCCAGCAGCGGACAGAAAAACTATGGCTACACCTTC
NA	15	TRBV21-1	TRBJ1-5	NA	CASSKEVGGNQPQHF	TGTGCCAGCAGCAAAGAGGTAGGAGGGAATCAGCCCCAGCATTTT
once	14	TRBV2	TRBJ1-4	NA	CASSGVGSNEKLFF	TGTGCCAGCAGTGGGGTCGGGTCTAATGAAAAACTGTTTTTT
once	15	TRBV4-1	TRBJ1-2	NA	CASSQGDTRAYGYTF	TGCGCCAGCAGCCAAGGGGACACCCGTGCCTATGGCTACACCTTC
NA	15	TRBV28	TRBJ1-2	TRBD1	CASSLGQGVGYGYTF	TGTGCCAGCAGTTTGGGACAGGGTGTTGGCTATGGCTACACCTTC
once	13	TRBV10-3	TRBJ2-7	NA	CAIRGGRDYEQYF	TGTGCCATCAGGGGGGGGCGAGACTACGAGCAGTACTTC
NA	14	TRBV4-1	TRBJ1-1	NA	CASSHLFTGGGPFF	TGCGCCAGCAGCCACCTCTTCACTGGGGGGGGACCTTTCTTT
few	15	TRBV19	TRBJ2-1	TRBD1	CASSISGQGLNEQFF	TGTGCCAGTAGTATATCGGGACAGGGCCTCAATGAGCAGTTCTTC
NA	14	TRBV2	TRBJ1-1	NA	CASSVRTDPSGAFF	TGTGCCAGCAGTGTTCGGACAGATCCTTCGGGAGCTTTCTTT
NA	15	TRBV13	TRBJ1-1	TRBD1	CASSLGQARNTEAFF	TGTGCCAGCAGCTTGGGACAGGCCAGGAACACTGAAGCTTTCTTT
NA	15	TRBV15	TRBJ2-7	NA	CATSNRLRAIYEQYF	TGTGCCACCAGCAACCGCCTGCGGGCGATCTACGAGCAGTACTTC
NA	16	TRBV9	TRBJ2-2	NA	CASSKDRTPGTGELFF	TGTGCCAGCAGCAAAGACCGAACTCCGGGCACCGGGGAGCTGTTTTTT
NA	16	TRBV19	TRBJ2-3	NA	CASSIGGGGGTDTQYF	TGTGCCAGTAGTATAGGAGGAGGGGGGGGCACAGATACGCAGTATTTT
NA	12	TRBV27	TRBJ1-6	NA	CASSSYREPLHF	TGTGCCAGCAGTTCCTACAGGGAGCCCCTCCACTTT
NA	16	TRBV7-9	TRBJ1-2	NA	CASSLGGGRANYGYTF	TGTGCCAGCAGCTTAGGCGGGGGCAGAGCTAACTATGGCTACACCTTC
NA	13	TRBV5-1	TRBJ2-5	NA	CASSLTGYDTQYF	TGCGCCAGCAGCTTAACAGGGTACGATACCCAGTACTTC
NA	12	TRBV2	TRBJ1-1	NA	CASRYPGAEAFF	TGTGCCAGCAGGTACCCCGGGGCTGAAGCTTTCTTT